This T cell receptor (beta chain) derives from a study of Tregs in tolerant kidney transplant recipients. V was clipped by 4 bases and J by 7 bases; unmatched bases: 16. CDR3 length: 16 amino acids. Germline assignment: CDR1 SGHDN and CDR2 FVKESK. Unstimulated Tregs (CD4+CD25+CD127-) and CD4+CD25- non-Tregs were sorted from PBMCs. Study results and limitations: Tregs expanded with activated donor B cells seemed most donor-specific. Few patients were studied, so findings need validation in larger groups.

Here immunoSEQ multiplex PCR was the method, and the copy in TCRdb shows in-frame clones only, minus some. The profile covers roughly 250,000 clones, with roughly four fifths appearing a single time and 0.55% to 0.65% taken by the ten largest. This clone has only one observation. The antigen is undetermined. Sequenced: CD4+ T cells from blood. V gene TRBV14 combines with J gene TRBJ2-7; 7 bases map to TRBD1. The clonotype comes from a human donor in good health. The CDR3 region has the DNA TGTGCCAGCAGCCCTTCCATCGGGACAGTTGCTTTTGAGCAGTACTTC. Protein: CASSPSIGTVAFEQYF.